Sequencing of this T cell receptor beta chain was carried out in a study of T cell repertoires in cytomegalovirus infection. Background on the study: Recently identified HLA-C-restricted CMV epitopes were used, and well-studied HLA-B-restricted CMV epitopes were used as well. Through public TCR beta signatures, both CMV infection and matching HLA type were indicated. Study-level results: Cumulative public TCR beta family frequency identified CMV carriers with the relevant HLA. In two of eight donors, the top clonotype was HLA-C-restricted CMV-specific.

TCRdb redid the calling of the reads with MiXCR, one entry per CDR3 protein. This sample carries 200,000 or so distinct CDR3 sequences, 35% to 40% of them seen once, and the ten largest clones take 59%. This CDR3 region has 14 residues. Trimming shortened V by 1 base and J by 5 bases, and 9 bases separated the two germline ends. From germline, CDR1 is MNHNS and CDR2 SASEGT. To note about this clonotype: Its antigen is not known.

This TCR derives from a human donor in good health (CMV status not recorded). Some clones in this sample may be carry-over from other donors' samples. The rearrangement joins TRBV6-1 to TRBJ2-1; maybe TRBD2 (7 bases). The specimen was CD8+ T cells from cultured PBMCs, collected from culture after CMV antigen stimulation. The CDR3 DNA is TGTGCCAGCAGTGAAGAGGGGGGGAACAATGAGCAGTTCTTC. Translation: CASSEEGGNNEQFF.